This section outlines one T cell receptor (beta chain) sequence together with its context. Its antigen is unidentified. CD4+ and CD8+ T cells were sorted from PBMCs stained for CD3, CD4 and CD8. cDNA prepared by RNA extraction and subsequent reverse transcription served as the template for sequencing. TCRdb's copy holds only in-frame clones and misses some; the assay was immunoSEQ multiplex PCR. The sample includes 98,000 or so clones, roughly 60% seen only once; the top ten take less than 25%. Per germline, CDR1 SGHAT and CDR2 FQNNGV. V gave up 5 bases and J gave up 4 bases, with 13 bases separating them. This CDR3 region has 14 residues. This sample was included in a study of CD8+ T cells in alopecia areata. Study-wide results and caveats: Compared with mice, patients displayed less clear TCR sharing, possibly for HLA-related reasons. Normal-skin resident alphabeta T cells also appear among scalp sample sequences. Greater clonality was observed in lesional scalp samples, especially alopecia totalis/universalis, versus normal scalp.

The sample taken for sequencing was CD8+ T cells sorted from blood. This clonotype was sampled from a human donor in good health. The chain couples TRBV11-2 to TRBJ2-3; D gene uncertain. CDR3 loop: CASSQLYGADTQYF. Here the CDR3 DNA reads TGTGCCAGCAGCCAGTTATATGGGGCAGATACGCAGTATTTT.